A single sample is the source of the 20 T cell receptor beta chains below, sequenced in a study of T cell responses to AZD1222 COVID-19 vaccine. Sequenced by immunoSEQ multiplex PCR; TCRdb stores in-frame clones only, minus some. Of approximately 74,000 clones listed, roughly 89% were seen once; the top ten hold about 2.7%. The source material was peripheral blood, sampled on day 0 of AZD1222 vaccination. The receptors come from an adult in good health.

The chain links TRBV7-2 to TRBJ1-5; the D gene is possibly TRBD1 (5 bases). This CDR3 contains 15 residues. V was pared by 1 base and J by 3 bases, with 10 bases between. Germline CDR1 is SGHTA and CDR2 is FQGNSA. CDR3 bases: TGTGCCAGCAGCTTAGTTCGGGACTTCAATCAGCCCCAGCATTTT. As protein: CASSLVRDFNQPQHF.

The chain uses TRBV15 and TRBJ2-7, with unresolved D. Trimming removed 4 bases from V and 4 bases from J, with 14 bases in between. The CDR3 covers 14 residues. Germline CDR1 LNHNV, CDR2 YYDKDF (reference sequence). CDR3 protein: CATSMDVEAYEQYF. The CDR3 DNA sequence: TGTGCCACCAGCATGGACGTAGAGGCGTACGAGCAGTACTTC.

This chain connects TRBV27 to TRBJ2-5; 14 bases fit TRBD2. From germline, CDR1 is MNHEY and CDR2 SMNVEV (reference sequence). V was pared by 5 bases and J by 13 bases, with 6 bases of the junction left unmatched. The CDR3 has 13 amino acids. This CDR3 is CASSPGLAGVPYF. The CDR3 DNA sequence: TGTGCCAGCAGTCCGGGACTAGCGGGAGTCCCGTACTTC.

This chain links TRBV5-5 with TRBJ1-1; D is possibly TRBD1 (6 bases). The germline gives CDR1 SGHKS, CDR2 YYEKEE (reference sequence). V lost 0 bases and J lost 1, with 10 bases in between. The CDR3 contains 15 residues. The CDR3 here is CASSLVRGGNTEAFF. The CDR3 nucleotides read TGTGCCAGCAGCTTGGTGAGAGGGGGGAACACTGAAGCTTTCTTT.

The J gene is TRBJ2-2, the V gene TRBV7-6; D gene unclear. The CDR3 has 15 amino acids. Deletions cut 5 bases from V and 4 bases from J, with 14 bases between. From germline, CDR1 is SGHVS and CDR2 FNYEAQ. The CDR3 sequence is CASSPRNPSTGELFF. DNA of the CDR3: TGTGCCAGCAGCCCTAGGAACCCATCCACCGGGGAGCTGTTTTTT.

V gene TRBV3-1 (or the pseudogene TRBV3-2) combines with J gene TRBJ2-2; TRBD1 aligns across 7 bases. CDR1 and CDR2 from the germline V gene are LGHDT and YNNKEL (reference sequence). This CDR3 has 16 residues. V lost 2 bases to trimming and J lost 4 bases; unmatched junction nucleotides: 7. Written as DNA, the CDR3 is TGTGCCAGCAGCCAATCAGACAGGGTGGGCACCGGGGAGCTGTTTTTT. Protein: CASSQSDRVGTGELFF.

The CDR3: CASIERGQRNTIYF. CDR3 coding DNA: TGTGCCAGTATCGAGAGGGGGCAACGAAACACCATATATTTT. The rearrangement joins TRBV19 to TRBJ1-3; 7 nucleotides line up with TRBD1. Germline CDR1 and CDR2: LNHDA and SQIVND (reference sequence). This CDR3 region has 14 residues. V gave up 7 bases and J gave up 5 bases; unmatched junction bases: 8.

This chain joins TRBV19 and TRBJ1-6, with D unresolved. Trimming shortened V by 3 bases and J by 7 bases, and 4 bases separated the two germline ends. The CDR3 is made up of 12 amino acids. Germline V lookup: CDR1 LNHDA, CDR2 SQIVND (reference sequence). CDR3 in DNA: TGTGCCAGTAGTATCAGAAATTCACCCCTCCACTTT. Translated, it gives CASSIRNSPLHF.

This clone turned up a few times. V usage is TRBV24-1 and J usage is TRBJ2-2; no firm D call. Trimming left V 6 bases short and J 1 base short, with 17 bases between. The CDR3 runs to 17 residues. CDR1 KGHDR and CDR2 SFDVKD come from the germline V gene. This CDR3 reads CATSQMGSLGNTGELFF. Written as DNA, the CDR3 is TGTGCCACCAGTCAAATGGGGTCTCTGGGGAACACCGGGGAGCTGTTTTTT.

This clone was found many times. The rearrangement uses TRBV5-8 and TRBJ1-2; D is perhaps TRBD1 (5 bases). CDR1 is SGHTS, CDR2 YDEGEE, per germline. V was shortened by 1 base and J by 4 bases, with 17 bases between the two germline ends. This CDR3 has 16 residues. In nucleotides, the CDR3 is TGTGCCAGCAGCTTGTTTCTCGGGACCTCCTTCTATGGCTACACCTTC. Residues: CASSLFLGTSFYGYTF.

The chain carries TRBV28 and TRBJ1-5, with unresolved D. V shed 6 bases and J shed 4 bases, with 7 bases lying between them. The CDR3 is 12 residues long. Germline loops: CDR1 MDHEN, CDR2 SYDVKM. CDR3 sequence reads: CASRQLNQPQHF. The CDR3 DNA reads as TGTGCCAGCAGACAGTTAAATCAGCCCCAGCATTTT. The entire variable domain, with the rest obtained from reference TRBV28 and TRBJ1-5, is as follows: DVKVTQSSRYLVKRTGEKVFLECVQDMDHENMFWYRQDPGLGLRLIYFSYDVKMKEKGDIPEGYSVSREKKERFSLILESASTNQTSMYLCASRQLNQPQHFGDGTRLSIL.

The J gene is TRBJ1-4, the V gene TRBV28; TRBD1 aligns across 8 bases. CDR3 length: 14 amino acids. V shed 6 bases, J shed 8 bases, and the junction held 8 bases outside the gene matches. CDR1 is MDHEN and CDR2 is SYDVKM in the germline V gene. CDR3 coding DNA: TGTGCCAGCAGCCAAACAGGGGGAATCGAAAAACTGTTTTTT. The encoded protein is CASSQTGGIEKLFF.

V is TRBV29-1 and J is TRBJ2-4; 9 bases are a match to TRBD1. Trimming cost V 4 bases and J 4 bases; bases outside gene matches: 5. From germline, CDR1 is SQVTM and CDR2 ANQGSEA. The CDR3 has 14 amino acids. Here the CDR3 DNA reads TGCAGCGTTGGCGGGACAGGGACAAAAAACATTCAGTACTTC. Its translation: CSVGGTGTKNIQYF.

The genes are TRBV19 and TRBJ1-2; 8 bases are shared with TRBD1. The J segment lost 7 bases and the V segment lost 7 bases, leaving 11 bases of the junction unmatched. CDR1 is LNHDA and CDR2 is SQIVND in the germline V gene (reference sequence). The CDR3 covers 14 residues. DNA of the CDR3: TGTGCCAGTAAAAAGGACAGGGTGGATTCTGGCTACACCTTC. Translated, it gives CASKKDRVDSGYTF. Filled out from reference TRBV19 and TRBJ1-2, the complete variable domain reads DGGITQSPKYLFRKEGQNVTLSCEQNLNHDAMYWYRQDPGQGLRLIYYSQIVNDFQKGDIAEGYSVSREKKESFPLTVTSAQKNPTAFYLCASKKDRVDSGYTFGSGTRLTVV.

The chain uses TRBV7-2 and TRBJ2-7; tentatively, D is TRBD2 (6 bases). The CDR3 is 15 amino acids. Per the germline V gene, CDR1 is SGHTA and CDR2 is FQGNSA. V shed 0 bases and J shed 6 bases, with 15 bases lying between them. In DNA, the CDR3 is TGTGCCAGCAGCTTAGCCACAGGAGGGGTCTCCGAGCAGTACTTC. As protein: CASSLATGGVSEQYF.

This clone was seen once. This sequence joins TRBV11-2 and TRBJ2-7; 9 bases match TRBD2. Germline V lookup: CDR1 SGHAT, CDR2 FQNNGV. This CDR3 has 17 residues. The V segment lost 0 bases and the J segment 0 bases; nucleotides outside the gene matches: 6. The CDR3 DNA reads TGTGCCAGCAGCTTAGATGCGGGGGGGCAGATCTCCTACGAGCAGTACTTC. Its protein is CASSLDAGGQISYEQYF.

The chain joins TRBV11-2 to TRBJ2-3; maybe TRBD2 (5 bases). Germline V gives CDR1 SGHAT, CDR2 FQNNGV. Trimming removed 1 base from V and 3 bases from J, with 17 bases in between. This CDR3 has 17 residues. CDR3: CASSLVGGSPRTDTQYF. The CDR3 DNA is TGTGCCAGCAGCTTAGTCGGCGGGTCTCCCCGTACAGATACGCAGTATTTT.

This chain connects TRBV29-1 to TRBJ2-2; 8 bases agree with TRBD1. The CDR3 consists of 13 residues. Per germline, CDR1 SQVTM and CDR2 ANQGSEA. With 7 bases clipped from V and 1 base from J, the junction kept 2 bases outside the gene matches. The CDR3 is CSGGTGNTGELFF. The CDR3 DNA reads TGCAGCGGTGGGACAGGGAACACCGGGGAGCTGTTTTTT.

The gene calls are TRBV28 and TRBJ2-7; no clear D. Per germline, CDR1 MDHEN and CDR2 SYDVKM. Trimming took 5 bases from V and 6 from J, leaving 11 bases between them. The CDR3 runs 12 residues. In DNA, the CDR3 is TGTGCCAGCAGTAAACAGTGGGGCGAGCAGTACTTC. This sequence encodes CASSKQWGEQYF.

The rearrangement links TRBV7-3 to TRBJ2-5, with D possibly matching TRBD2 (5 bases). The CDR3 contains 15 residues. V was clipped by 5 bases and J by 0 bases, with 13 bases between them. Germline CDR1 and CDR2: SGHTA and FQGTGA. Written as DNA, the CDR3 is TGTGCCAGCAGCCGCGGGTTGCCGTACCAAGAGACCCAGTACTTC. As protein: CASSRGLPYQETQYF.